This entry lists 27 T cell receptor beta chains sequenced from one sample in a study of tumor-infiltrating lymphocytes in primary liver carcinoma. The input was approximately 0.45 ug total RNA; TCR beta cDNA was made from it with a constant-region primer. Libraries of TCR beta came from three nested multiplex PCR rounds with slightly modified ARM-PCR. The two initial PCR rounds, roughly 9 cycles each, used TRBV1-TRBV30 forward and C-beta reverse primers. TCRdb re-called the multiplex PCR reads with MiXCR, one entry per CDR3 protein. The sample comprises approximately 64,000 distinct CDR3 sequences, approximately 74% of which are singletons, and about 40% rests with the top ten. Unsorted bulk tissue, roughly 20-32 mg of it, served as the source for co-extraction of RNA and DNA. Sequenced: liver tumor tissue from sampling region 4. Subset described: tumor region T4, right-lateral pole. Every receptor here comes from a man aged 35 to 55 with primary liver carcinoma and hepatitis B virus infection.

Points on this clonotype: A read error may account for a junction end that differs from germline. The chain links TRBV10-3 to TRBJ2-2, with TRBD2 as a possible D gene (5 bases). The CDR3 totals 15 residues. Per the germline V gene, CDR1 is ENHRY and CDR2 is SYGVKD. In DNA form, the CDR3 reads TGCGCCATCAGTGGGTCGGCCGGGGAAACCGGGGAGCTGTTTTTT. Encoded protein: CAISGSAGETGELFF.

The chain joins TRBV4-2 to TRBJ2-7; D is possibly TRBD1 (5 bases). V lost 1 base to trimming and J lost 5 bases, with 15 bases between them. In germline, CDR1 is LGHNA, CDR2 YNFKEQ. The CDR3 consists of 15 residues. This CDR3 is CASSQVQESPNEQYF. The CDR3 DNA reads TGTGCCAGCAGCCAAGTACAGGAAAGCCCCAACGAGCAGTACTTC.

The sample holds a few counts of this clonotype. At one boundary the junction diverges from the germline segment, which might be a read error. V is TRBV4-2 and J is TRBJ1-2; D is unresolved. Germline CDR1 is LGHNA and CDR2 is YNFKEQ. CDR3 length: 14 residues. CDR3 sequence: CASSALDGNYVYTF. CDR3 bases: TGTGCCAGTAGCGCCCTTGATGGGAACTATGTCTACACTTTC.

The chain has TRBV5-6 and TRBJ2-7; possibly TRBD2 for D (6 bases). The CDR3 consists of 13 residues. Germline V gene data show CDR1 as SGHDT and CDR2 as YYEEEE. The CDR3 nucleotides are TGTACTAGCAGCTTGGCAACCGGGTTTTGGCAGTACTTC. It specifies CTSSLATGFWQYF.

In the case of this clonotype: This likely comes from a read error, as the CDR3 has no conserved phenylalanine or tryptophan at its end. The chain joins TRBV4-1 to TRBJ2-7; D is tentatively TRBD1 or TRBD2 (5 bases each). The DNA end favors TRBJ2-1, so the J call may be wrong. Germline lookup yields CDR1 MGHRA and CDR2 YSYEKL. The CDR3 extends over 16 amino acids. The CDR3 is CASSHAGAGFSYEQFL. The CDR3, as DNA: TGCGCCAGCAGCCATGCCGGGGCAGGCTTCTCCTACGAGCAGTTCTTA.

On this clonotype: It is likely a read error, because the conserved phenylalanine at the end of the CDR3 is missing. CDR3 coding DNA: TGTGCCAGCAGCTTAGCGCTCGGAGGACGGCAGTTCTAC. Residues: CASSLALGGRQFY. V usage is TRBV11-1 and J usage is TRBJ2-1, with D perhaps TRBD2 (5 bases). The germline gives CDR1 SGHAT, CDR2 FQDESV (reference sequence). The CDR3 totals 13 residues. V dropped 0 bases and J dropped 12 bases, with 12 bases sitting between them.

On this clonotype itself: Germline and junction disagree at one end, which may indicate a read error. V and J are TRBV6-1 and TRBJ2-1; 8 bases agree with TRBD1. This CDR3 contains 14 residues. Germline V gene sequence: CDR1 MNHNS, CDR2 SASEGT. For the CDR3, the DNA is TGTGCCAGCAGGGACAGGGAGTCCTACAATGAGCACTTCTTC. Its protein product is CASRDRESYNEHFF.

V is TRBV6-5 and J is TRBJ2-1, with D perhaps TRBD2 (6 bases). From germline, CDR1 is MNHEY and CDR2 SVGAGI. This CDR3 region has 15 residues. Deletions cut 9 bases from V and 0 bases from J, with 15 bases between. Here the CDR3 DNA reads TGTGCCAGTTACTCTACTAGCTCCTCCTACAATGAGCAGTTCTTC. Translation gives CASYSTSSSYNEQFF.

On this clonotype: Germline is not matched at one junction end, which may reflect a read error. The CDR3 DNA sequence: TGTGCCAGCAGCCCCGGCATTGTTCCAACTAATGAAAAACTGCTTTTT. It encodes CASSPGIVPTNEKLLF. The genes are TRBV11-2 and TRBJ1-4; D remains unclear. The CDR3 loop spans 16 amino acids. Germline V CDR1 and CDR2: SGHAT, FQNNGV.

This clonotype was observed a single time. Germline is not matched at one junction end, which may reflect a read error. The chain combines TRBV4-2 with TRBJ2-3, with D possibly called TRBD1 or TRBD2 (6 bases each). This CDR3 has 17 amino acids. CDR1 and CDR2 (germline): LGHNA, YNFKEQ. The CDR3 loop reads CTSSQEWGAASTDAQYF. The CDR3, as DNA: TGTACCAGCAGCCAAGAATGGGGGGCTGCTAGCACAGATGCGCAGTATTTT.

This clonotype was detected only a few times. This chain joins TRBV10-2 and TRBJ2-5, with 8 nucleotides matching TRBD2. Trimming removed 2 bases from V and 5 bases from J; junction bases left unmatched: 10. This CDR3 is built from 16 residues. Germline V gives CDR1 WSHSY, CDR2 SAAADI. CDR3 coding DNA: TGCGCCAGCAGTGAGGATGGAGCGGGAGACTGGGAGACCCAGTACTTC. Amino acid sequence: CASSEDGAGDWETQYF.

In its sample, this clonotype was seen a few times. The CDR3 region is CASSLMSSGRETQYF. CDR3 nucleotides: TGTGCCAGCAGCCTTATGAGCTCGGGGCGAGAGACCCAGTACTTC. V and J are TRBV6-5 and TRBJ2-5; D could derive from TRBD1 or TRBD2 (5 bases each). V was trimmed by 6 bases and J by 4 bases, leaving 18 bases between them. Germline CDR1 is MNHEY and CDR2 is SVGAGI. CDR3 length: 15 residues.

On this clonotype: At one end, the junction sequence differs from germline, possibly due to a read error. The chain joins TRBV29-1 to TRBJ2-1; D possibly corresponds to TRBD2 (5 bases). The CDR3 contains 13 residues. CDR1 and CDR2 (germline): SQVTM, ANQGSEA. CDR3 DNA sequence: TGCAGCTCTGCCATGGCAGGCCCGGAGGAGCAGTCCTTC. Translated: CSSAMAGPEEQSF.

A remark on this clonotype: One end of the junction is discordant with germline, which a read error may explain. The chain has TRBV6-2 or TRBV6-3 and TRBJ1-2, with D unclear. Germline V gene sequence: CDR1 MNHEY, CDR2 SVGEGT. This CDR3 has 16 amino acids. CDR3 region: CASNYPGVGSGGGYTF. The CDR3 DNA reads as TGTGCCAGCAATTACCCAGGAGTGGGCTCCGGAGGTGGCTACACCTTC.

With respect to this clonotype: A much larger clone lies a single base off, so this may be a read error. Here the CDR3 omits its conserved ending phenylalanine or tryptophan, so a read error is the likely source. In DNA form, the CDR3 reads TGTGCCAGCAGCCCTAGCGGGAGGGTCGCCGGGGAGCTGTTTTAT. Protein sequence: CASSPSGRVAGELFY. The chain joins TRBV6-6 to TRBJ2-2; 12 nucleotides match TRBD2. Germline CDR1 MNHNY, CDR2 SVGAGI (reference sequence). J lost 6 bases, V lost 6 bases, and 5 bases had no gene match. CDR3 length: 15 amino acids.

The CDR3 sequence: CASTEVLEGVETQYF. For the CDR3, the DNA is TGTGCCAGCACCGAAGTACTAGAGGGTGTAGAGACCCAGTACTTC. The genes are TRBV12-3 or TRBV12-4 and TRBJ2-5; weak D call: TRBD2 (5 bases). CDR3 length: 15 residues. Trimming removed 7 bases from V and 4 bases from J, with 19 bases in between.

On this clonotype: Possible read error: a much larger clone is one base away. The chain carries TRBV29-1 and TRBJ2-7, with 9 bases fitting TRBD1. The CDR3 is 14 residues long. The V gene's germline CDR1 is SQVTM and CDR2 ANQGSEA. J gave up 2 bases and V 8 bases, and 10 bases lay outside the gene matches. The CDR3 sequence: CSLITGGSPYEQYF. The CDR3 region has the DNA TGCAGCCTTATAACAGGGGGCAGCCCCTACGAGCAGTACTTC.

Comment on this clonotype: Since a much larger clone is just one base distant, this may be a read error. The gene calls are TRBV11-1 and TRBJ2-4, with D uncertain. CDR3 size: 14 residues. Germline V gene lookup returns CDR1 SGHAT and CDR2 FQDESV (reference sequence). Deletions cut 7 bases from V and 0 bases from J, with 10 bases between. The CDR3 DNA is TGTGCCAGCAACCAGACCCTAGCCAAAAACATTCAGTACTTC. The encoded protein is CASNQTLAKNIQYF.

On this clonotype: A read error may be the cause here, since a much bigger clone is one base away. The CDR3 here is CASSQTSGSFFEQYF. The CDR3 region has the DNA TGTGCCAGCAGCCAGACTAGCGGGAGTTTCTTCGAGCAGTACTTC. The chain has TRBV7-9 and TRBJ2-7; TRBD2 matches at 12 bases. Germline V CDR1 and CDR2: SEHNR, FQNEAQ (reference sequence). V lost 5 bases, J lost 6 bases, and 8 bases stayed unmatched. The CDR3 consists of 15 residues.

This clonotype appeared many times. Because it lacks the conserved phenylalanine or tryptophan at the end, this CDR3 is likely a read error. CDR3 coding DNA: TGTGCCAGCCGGGAGGCGGGTTACGAGCAGTACCTC. Amino acid sequence: CASREAGYEQYL. This chain uses TRBV28 with TRBJ2-7, with 7 positions matching TRBD2. The length of the CDR3 is 12 residues. Germline values: CDR1 MDHEN, CDR2 SYDVKM. V shed 8 bases, J shed 4 bases, and the junction held 5 bases outside the gene matches.

The rearrangement uses TRBV5-4 and TRBJ2-1; TRBD2 matches at 9 bases. CDR3 length: 16 residues. Per the germline V gene, CDR1 is SGHNT and CDR2 is YYREEE (reference sequence). V shed 2 bases, J shed 2 bases, and the junction held 5 bases outside the gene matches. DNA of the CDR3: TGTGCCAGCAGCTTCCCCCTAGCGGGGACCTACAATGAGCAGTTCTTC. This gives the protein CASSFPLAGTYNEQFF.

Comment on this clonotype: Relative to the germline gene, one junction end is altered; a read error may explain this. The chain combines TRBV5-6 with TRBJ2-5, with 7 bases matching TRBD2. Per the germline V gene, CDR1 is SGHDT and CDR2 is YYEEEE. The CDR3 loop spans 15 amino acids. The CDR3 reads CVSSGTGILRETQYF. The CDR3 DNA follows: TGTGTCAGCAGCGGGACGGGCATTTTGAGAGAGACCCAGTACTTC.

Concerning this clonotype: This likely comes from a read error, as the CDR3 has no conserved phenylalanine or tryptophan at its end. The rearrangement uses TRBV6-1 and TRBJ2-7; 9 bases are shared with TRBD1. J lost 6 bases, V lost 4 bases, and 4 bases had no gene match. This CDR3 contains 13 residues. Germline CDR1 is MNHNS and CDR2 is SASEGT. This CDR3 reads CASSVTGGREQYS. Here the CDR3 DNA reads TGTGCCAGCAGTGTGACAGGGGGACGCGAGCAGTACTCC.

As to this clonotype: Possible read error: a much larger clone is one base away. The rearrangement joins TRBV6-5 to TRBJ1-5, with unresolved D. The V gene's germline CDR1 is MNHEY and CDR2 SVGAGI. V lost 8 bases and J lost 0, with 8 bases in between. The CDR3 loop spans 13 amino acids. CDR3 in amino acids: CASEDGSNQPQHF. CDR3 sequence (DNA): TGTGCCAGCGAGGACGGTAGCAATCAGCCCCAGCATTTT.

About this clonotype itself: The junction shows a germline mismatch at one end, possibly a read error. The CDR3: CRARDSHEQYF. The CDR3 nucleotides are TGCAGGGCTCGAGACAGCCACGAGCAATACTTC. V gene TRBV29-1 combines with J gene TRBJ2-7; possible D gene TRBD1, 5 bases. Germline CDR1 and CDR2: SQVTM and ANQGSEA. The CDR3 loop spans 11 amino acids.

This clonotype was seen a single time. A read error may account for a junction end that differs from germline. The CDR3 protein is CTSSQGVVSNEQFF. The CDR3 DNA is TGTACCAGCAGCCAGGGGGTTGTGAGCAACGAGCAGTTCTTC. The V and J genes are TRBV14 and TRBJ2-1; TRBD1 aligns across 7 bases. Germline V gene lookup returns CDR1 SGHDN and CDR2 FVKESK. The CDR3 length is 14 residues. Drawing the rest from reference TRBV14 and TRBJ2-1, the complete variable domain is EAGVTQFPSHSVIEKGQTVTLRCDPISGHDNLYWYRRVMGKEIKFLLHFVKESKQDESGMPNNRFLAERTGGTYSTLKVQPAELEDSGVYFCTSSQGVVSNEQFFGPGTRLTVL.

In its sample, this clonotype was seen a few times. At one of its ends the junction is not consistent with the germline gene, which may arise from a read error. The rearrangement uses TRBV6-1 and TRBJ1-2, with 8 bases aligning to TRBD1. Germline assignment: CDR1 MNHNS and CDR2 SASEGT. CDR3 size: 15 residues. The CDR3 is CASSVTLGTGYGYTF. The CDR3 DNA sequence: TGCGCCAGCAGTGTTACACTCGGGACAGGTTATGGCTACACCTTC.